The 13 T cell receptor beta chains in this list originate from one sample, sequenced in a study of blood T cell repertoires in COVID-19. Produced via immunoSEQ multiplex PCR; TCRdb's table is partial and in-frame only. Among 80,000 to 90,000 clones listed, approximately 80% were seen once. Input material: peripheral blood. These receptors came from a woman between 70 and 85 years old with acute or convalescent COVID-19.

This chain links TRBV7-8 with TRBJ2-2, with a possible D match to TRBD1 (5 bases). The germline V and J ends were trimmed by 8 bases and 6 bases, with 10 bases remaining between them. This CDR3 spans 12 amino acids. Germline loops: CDR1 SGHVS, CDR2 FQNEAQ. In DNA, the CDR3 is TGTGCCAGCCCTAGGGGCCCCGGGGAGCTGTTTTTT. Amino acid sequence: CASPRGPGELFF.

The chain uses TRBV28 and TRBJ1-3; perhaps TRBD1 as D (6 bases). The CDR3 has 16 residues. Trimming removed 4 bases from V and 2 bases from J, with 15 bases in between. Germline V CDR1 and CDR2: MDHEN, SYDVKM. CDR3 residues: CASSSMTTGPGNTIYF. DNA of the CDR3: TGTGCCAGCAGTTCAATGACTACAGGGCCTGGAAACACCATATATTTT. The full variable domain, rest sourced from reference TRBV28 and TRBJ1-3, is DVKVTQSSRYLVKRTGEKVFLECVQDMDHENMFWYRQDPGLGLRLIYFSYDVKMKEKGDIPEGYSVSREKKERFSLILESASTNQTSMYLCASSSMTTGPGNTIYFGEGSWLTVV.

The chain couples TRBV6-5 to TRBJ1-2; TRBD1 matches at 9 bases. CDR3 length equals 14 residues. Germline loops: CDR1 MNHEY, CDR2 SVGAGI. Unmatched junction bases numbered 9, after V lost 6 bases and J lost 7 bases. In nucleotides, the CDR3 is TGTGCCAGCAGACTCACAGGGGGCGGAGGTGGCTACACCTTC. Residues: CASRLTGGGGGYTF.

The genes are TRBV24-1 and TRBJ2-2; D is uncertain. CDR1 KGHDR and CDR2 SFDVKD come from the germline V gene. Trimming shortened V by 2 bases and J by 1 base, and 10 bases separated the two germline ends. This CDR3 is 16 amino acids long. CDR3 protein: CATSDSTRGNTGELFF. In nucleotides, the CDR3 is TGTGCCACCAGTGATTCCACGCGTGGGAACACCGGGGAGCTGTTTTTT.

The V and J genes are TRBV7-8 and TRBJ1-1; D is unresolved. The CDR3 spans 15 residues. V was trimmed by 0 bases and J by 4 bases, leaving 12 bases between them. Germline values: CDR1 SGHVS, CDR2 FQNEAQ. The CDR3 nucleotides are TGTGCCAGCAGCTTAGCGGTTCAGGCACGCACTGAAGCTTTCTTT. Protein sequence: CASSLAVQARTEAFF.

This chain links TRBV12-3 or TRBV12-4 with TRBJ1-1; D unresolved. The CDR3 runs to 13 residues. V lost 8 bases and J lost 1, with 11 bases in between. CDR3 amino acids: CASALTPNTEAFF. CDR3 in DNA: TGTGCCAGCGCCCTGACACCGAACACTGAAGCTTTCTTT.

The chain has TRBV27 and TRBJ2-7, with D possibly TRBD1 on 5 matching bases. CDR1 and CDR2 from the germline V gene are MNHEY and SMNVEV (reference sequence). The CDR3 is 12 amino acids. Trimming took 5 bases from V and 3 from J, leaving 8 bases between them. CDR3 DNA: TGTGCCAGCAGTCCTCAGGGCTACGAGCAGTACTTC. Translation: CASSPQGYEQYF.

The J gene is TRBJ2-5, the V gene TRBV7-9; TRBD1 might be the D (5 bases). CDR1 SEHNR and CDR2 FQNEAQ come from the germline V gene (reference sequence). This CDR3 contains 11 residues. V was shortened by 3 bases and J by 9 bases, with 8 bases between the two germline ends. The CDR3 is CASSFSGPQYF. CDR3 bases: TGTGCCAGCAGCTTTTCAGGGCCCCAGTACTTC.

This chain joins TRBV6-2 or TRBV6-3 and TRBJ2-7, with unresolved D. In germline, CDR1 is MNHEY, CDR2 SVGEGT. The CDR3 consists of 16 residues. Trimming took off 6 bases at V and 0 bases at J, with 18 bases between the two ends. The CDR3 DNA sequence: TGTGCCAGCAGCCCCCGAATTGGGTGGGCCTCCTACGAGCAGTACTTC. This sequence encodes CASSPRIGWASYEQYF.

V is TRBV14 and J is TRBJ1-1; the D gene is possibly TRBD1 (5 bases). V was clipped by 4 bases and J by 0 bases, with 6 bases between them. CDR1 SGHDN and CDR2 FVKESK come from the germline V gene. The CDR3 consists of 13 residues. The CDR3 nucleotides read TGTGCCAGCAGCCTGACAGTGAACACTGAAGCTTTCTTT. Translation gives CASSLTVNTEAFF. Full variable domain (remainder filled in from reference TRBV14 and TRBJ1-1): EAGVTQFPSHSVIEKGQTVTLRCDPISGHDNLYWYRRVMGKEIKFLLHFVKESKQDESGMPNNRFLAERTGGTYSTLKVQPAELEDSGVYFCASSLTVNTEAFFGQGTRLTVV.

This clone was found once. The chain carries TRBV27 and TRBJ1-5; 9 nucleotides agree with TRBD1. Germline assignment: CDR1 MNHEY and CDR2 SMNVEV (reference sequence). The CDR3 loop spans 16 amino acids. The junction had 9 bases not matched to a gene; V was cut back by 3 bases and J by 6 bases. CDR3 region: CASSFLRTGVLQPQHF. The CDR3 DNA follows: TGTGCCAGCAGTTTTTTACGGACAGGGGTCCTTCAGCCCCAGCATTTT.

The chain links TRBV6-6 to TRBJ1-6; D possibly corresponds to TRBD1 (5 bases). The germline gives CDR1 MNHNY, CDR2 SVGAGI (reference sequence). V lost 8 bases and J lost 4, with 15 bases in between. The CDR3 totals 15 residues. CDR3 loop: CASLHAQGYNSPLHF. The CDR3 DNA reads TGTGCCAGCCTGCATGCCCAGGGTTATAATTCACCCCTCCACTTT.

The rearrangement joins TRBV2 to TRBJ1-2; tentative D call: TRBD1 (6 bases). This CDR3 is built from 14 residues. V was cut by 8 bases and J by 8 bases, with 21 bases left in between. Germline CDR1 is SNHLY and CDR2 is FYNNEI. The CDR3 DNA follows: TGTGCCAGCTCGAAAGCGGGGGCAGGGCAAGGCTACACCTTC. Translated, it gives CASSKAGAGQGYTF.